This T cell receptor (beta chain) derives from a study of OX40 agonist ivuxolimab in advanced cancers. In the study overall: Enrolled patients in dose escalation had cancers that were hepatocellular carcinoma, melanoma, renal cell or head and neck cancer. The dose-escalation cohort was about 83% male, with a mean age of 60 years, ranging about 20 to 85. Partial responses, seen in three patients, involved one hepatocellular carcinoma and two cutaneous melanomas.

Study results and limitations: At 0.1 to 3.0 mg/kg, CD4+ and CD8+ blood T cells expanded clonally by week 6.

The J segment lost 12 bases and the V segment lost 4 bases, leaving 8 bases of the junction unmatched. Germline V gene sequence: CDR1 SEHNR, CDR2 FQNEAQ (reference sequence). This CDR3 is 12 amino acids long. Data came from immunoSEQ multiplex PCR; TCRdb stores just in-frame clones and leaves some out. This sample carries around 60,000 clones, 90% to 95% of them seen once, and the ten largest clones take more than 1.5%. Comments on this clone: Its antigen is not known.

J is TRBJ2-7 and V is TRBV7-9; 8 positions agree with TRBD1. The sample in question was CD4+ or CD8+ T cells sorted from blood, obtained in a trial of the OX40 agonist ivuxolimab. The TCR sequence derives from an adult with an advanced solid tumor such as melanoma, head and neck, liver or kidney cancer. The CDR3 loop reads CASSSQTGVLYF. The DNA of the CDR3 is TGTGCCAGCAGCTCGCAGACAGGGGTTCTGTACTTC. The full variable domain, in which reference TRBV7-9 and TRBJ2-7 provide the parts outside the CDR3, is DTGVSQNPRHKITKRGQNVTFRCDPISEHNRLYWYRQTLGQGPEFLTYFQNEAQLEKSRLLSDRFSAERPKGSFSTLEIQRTEQGDSAMYLCASSSQTGVLYFGPGTRLTVT.